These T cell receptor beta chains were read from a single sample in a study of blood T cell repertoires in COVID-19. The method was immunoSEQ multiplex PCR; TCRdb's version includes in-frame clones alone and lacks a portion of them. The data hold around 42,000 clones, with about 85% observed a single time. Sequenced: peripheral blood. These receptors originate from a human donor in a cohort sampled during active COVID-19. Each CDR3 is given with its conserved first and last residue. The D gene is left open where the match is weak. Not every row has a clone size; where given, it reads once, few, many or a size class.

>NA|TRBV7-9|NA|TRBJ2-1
CASISGGLAGGSYNEQFF
TGTGCCAGCATCTCAGGGGGGCTGGCGGGGGGCTCCTACAATGAGCAGTTCTTC
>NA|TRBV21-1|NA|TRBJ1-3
CASSKEGTGRDLCGNTIYF
TGTGCCAGCAGCAAAGAGGGGACAGGCAGGGACCTTTGTGGAAACACCATATATTTT
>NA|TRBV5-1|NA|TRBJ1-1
CASSLWGSTQNTEAFF
TGCGCCAGCAGCTTGTGGGGCTCAACACAGAACACTGAAGCTTTCTTT
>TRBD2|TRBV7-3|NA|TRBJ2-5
CASSDPLAGLETQYF
TGTGCCAGCAGCGACCCACTAGCGGGGTTGGAGACCCAGTACTTC
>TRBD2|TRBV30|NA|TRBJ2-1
CAWSLTGTSPSLSYNEQFF
TGTGCCTGGAGTCTTACCGGGACTAGCCCTAGTCTCTCCTACAATGAGCAGTTCTTC
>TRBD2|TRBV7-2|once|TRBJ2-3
CASGRDYSTDTQYF
TGTGCCAGCGGTAGGGACTACAGCACAGATACGCAGTATTTT
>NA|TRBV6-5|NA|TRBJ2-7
CASSSGTSNLYEQYF
TGTGCCAGCAGTTCCGGGACATCTAACCTCTACGAGCAGTACTTC
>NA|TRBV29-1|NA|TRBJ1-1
CSVAITEAFF
TGCAGCGTTGCAATTACTGAAGCTTTCTTT
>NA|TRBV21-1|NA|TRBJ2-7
CASSKWTGQINEQYF
TGTGCCAGCAGCAAATGGACTGGACAGATAAACGAGCAGTACTTC
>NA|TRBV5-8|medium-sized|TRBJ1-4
CASSSLWSTGEKLFF
TGTGCCAGCAGCTCCCTTTGGAGTACGGGGGAAAAACTGTTTTTT
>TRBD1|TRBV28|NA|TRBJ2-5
CASRPQGRETQYF
TGTGCCAGCAGGCCACAGGGGCGAGAGACCCAGTACTTC
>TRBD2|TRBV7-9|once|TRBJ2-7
CASSVLAGGHEQYF
TGTGCCAGCAGCGTACTAGCGGGGGGCCACGAGCAGTACTTC
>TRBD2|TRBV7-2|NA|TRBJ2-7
CASSSPGAGYRRDEQYF
TGTGCCAGCAGCTCCCCGGGAGCGGGGTACCGGAGAGACGAGCAGTACTTC
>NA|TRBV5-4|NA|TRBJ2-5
CASSRGAGGNQETQYF
TGTGCCAGCAGCCGGGGGGCAGGGGGCAACCAAGAGACCCAGTACTTC
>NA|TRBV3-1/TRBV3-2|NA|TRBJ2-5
CASSKSLFSSETQYF
TGTGCCAGCAGCAAAAGCCTCTTTTCCTCAGAGACCCAGTACTTC
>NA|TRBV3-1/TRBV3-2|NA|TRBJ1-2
CASSQSFYGYTF
TGTGCCAGCAGCCAAAGCTTCTATGGCTACACCTTC
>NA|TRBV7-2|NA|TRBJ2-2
CASSSFAGELFF
TGTGCCAGCAGTTCCTTCGCCGGGGAGCTGTTTTTT
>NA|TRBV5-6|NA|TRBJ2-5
CASSLGATGETQYF
TGTGCCAGCAGCTTGGGGGCCACAGGGGAGACCCAGTACTTC
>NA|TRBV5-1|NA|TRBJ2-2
CASSLDRATGELFF
TGCGCCAGCAGCTTGGACAGAGCCACCGGGGAGCTGTTTTTT
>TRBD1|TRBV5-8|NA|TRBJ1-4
CASSRTGGHNEKLFF
TGTGCCAGCAGCAGGACAGGGGGCCATAATGAAAAACTGTTTTTT
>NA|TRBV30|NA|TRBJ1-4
CAWSRGRQTNEKLFF
TGTGCCTGGAGCAGGGGACGGCAGACTAATGAAAAACTGTTTTTT
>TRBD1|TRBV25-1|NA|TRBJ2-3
CASRRGQGTSDTQYF
TGTGCCAGCAGACGGGGACAGGGAACCTCAGATACGCAGTATTTT
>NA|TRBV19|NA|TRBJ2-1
CASRSQTVLYNEQFF
TGTGCCTCACGAAGCCAGACAGTCCTCTACAATGAGCAGTTCTTC
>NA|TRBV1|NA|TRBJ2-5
CTSSRVRDRKETQYF
TGCACCAGCAGCCGCGTCCGGGACAGGAAAGAGACCCAGTACTTC
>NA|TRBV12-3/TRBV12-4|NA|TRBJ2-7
CASSQVTYEQYF
TGTGCCAGCAGCCAGGTTACCTACGAGCAGTACTTC
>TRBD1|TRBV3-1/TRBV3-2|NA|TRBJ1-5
CASSLRQGWNQPQHF
TGTGCCAGCAGCCTTAGACAGGGATGGAATCAGCCCCAGCATTTT
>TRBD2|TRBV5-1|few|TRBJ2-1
CASSLLAGGTPEQFF
TGCGCCAGCAGCCTACTAGCGGGGGGGACCCCTGAGCAGTTCTTC
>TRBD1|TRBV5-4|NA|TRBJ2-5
CASSSTAGGQETQYF
TGTGCCAGCAGCTCTACCGCAGGGGGCCAAGAGACCCAGTACTTC
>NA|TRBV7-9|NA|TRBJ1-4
CASSSTQGQGIEKLFF
TGTGCCAGCAGCTCAACCCAAGGGCAGGGAATTGAAAAACTGTTTTTT
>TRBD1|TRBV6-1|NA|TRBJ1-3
CASSEGTGAPSGNTIYF
TGTGCCAGCAGCGAAGGGACAGGGGCCCCCTCTGGAAACACCATATATTTT
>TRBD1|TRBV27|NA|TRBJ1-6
CASRIRDSNSPLHF
TGTGCCAGCAGAATCCGGGACAGCAATTCACCCCTCCACTTT
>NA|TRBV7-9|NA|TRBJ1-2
CASSLAGIYGYTF
TGTGCCAGCAGCTTAGCCGGTATCTATGGCTACACCTTC
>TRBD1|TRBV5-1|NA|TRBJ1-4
CASSHDGTGEEKLFF
TGCGCCAGCAGCCACGATGGGACAGGGGAAGAAAAACTGTTTTTT
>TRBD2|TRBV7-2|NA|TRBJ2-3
CASRRGGGSSTDTQYF
TGTGCCAGCAGGCGTGGGGGGGGGAGTAGCACAGATACGCAGTATTTT
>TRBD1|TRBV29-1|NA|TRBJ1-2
CSVEGPSIGTGADYGYTF
TGCAGCGTTGAAGGTCCCTCGATAGGAACAGGGGCGGACTATGGCTACACCTTC
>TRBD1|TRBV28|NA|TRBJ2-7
CATLGTGGRDEQYF
TGTGCCACCCTCGGGACAGGGGGCAGGGACGAGCAGTACTTC
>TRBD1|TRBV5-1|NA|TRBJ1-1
CASSFDRANTEAFF
TGCGCCAGCAGCTTTGACAGGGCGAACACTGAAGCTTTCTTT